The 15 T cell receptor beta chains below all came from one sample that was sequenced in a study of HIV-infected patients and healthy controls (dated by TCRdb to 2014 to 2015). The library was generated by 5' RACE. Sequencing was carried out with an Illumina MiSeq. Using SuperScript III with primers targeting the alpha and beta constant regions, around 530 ng of RNA was reverse transcribed. Alpha and beta chain libraries were generated separately via chain-specific third strand synthesis with multiplexing indices. TCRdb's own reprocessing of the public reads used fastp at Q25 and MiXCR and kept productive beta chains. CDR3 protein sequences are deduplicated, and each keeps its most common genes and DNA. The sample table records some 9,300 distinct CDR3 sequences; under 6.5% of these occur just once. The top ten hold 7.7% of the sample. Whole blood was used without cell fractionation, so the repertoire reflected all unsorted peripheral T cells.

Sequenced input: blood. The receptors come from an adult in good health.

This clonotype has at least ten counts. This chain links TRBV7-9 with TRBJ1-5; perhaps TRBD1 as D (6 bases). The CDR3 sequence is 15 residues long. Germline V gene lookup returns CDR1 SEHNR and CDR2 FQNEAQ (reference sequence). The V end lost 2 bases, the J end lost 3 bases, and 11 bases lay between the germline ends. The CDR3 protein is CASSLSGAINQPQHF. The DNA of the CDR3 is TGTGCCAGCAGCTTATCAGGGGCCATCAATCAGCCCCAGCATTTT.

This clonotype showed up many times. V is TRBV19 and J is TRBJ1-5; 8 positions match TRBD1. The CDR3 contains 20 residues. Per the germline V gene, CDR1 is LNHDA and CDR2 is SQIVND (reference sequence). Losses at the gene ends were 5 bases for V and 1 base for J; bases not matched to a gene: 19. CDR3 in amino acids: CASSPKDSDRGRKSNQPQHF. CDR3 in DNA: TGTGCCAGTAGTCCGAAGGACTCAGACAGGGGCCGTAAGAGCAATCAGCCCCAGCATTTT.

This clonotype was counted many times. The V call is TRBV7-8, the J call TRBJ1-4; 9 nucleotides agree with TRBD1. This CDR3 spans 16 amino acids. Germline lookup yields CDR1 SGHVS and CDR2 FQNEAQ. Trimming cost V 5 bases and J 7 bases; bases outside gene matches: 11. CDR3 in amino acids: CASSPTRDRGGEKLFF. In DNA, the CDR3 is TGTGCCAGCAGCCCTACCCGCGACAGGGGGGGTGAAAAACTGTTTTTT.

This clonotype was seen at least ten times. The chain couples TRBV5-1 to TRBJ1-5; D remains unclear. The V gene lost 0 bases and the J gene lost 0 bases, with 4 bases spanning the gap. Germline V lookup: CDR1 SGHRS, CDR2 YFSETQ. This CDR3 has 14 amino acids. The CDR3 DNA reads as TGCGCCAGCAGCTTGGGAGCTAGCAATCAGCCCCAGCATTTT. Protein product: CASSLGASNQPQHF.

This clonotype was seen ten or more times. The rearrangement joins TRBV20-1 to TRBJ2-1; 12 nucleotides match TRBD2. CDR3 length equals 14 residues. Losses at the gene ends were 6 bases for V and 6 bases for J; bases not matched to a gene: 6. Germline CDR1 reads DFQATT; CDR2 reads SNEGSKA (reference sequence). DNA of the CDR3: TGCAGTGCACCGACTAGCGGGGGTCTCAATGAGCAGTTCTTC. This sequence encodes CSAPTSGGLNEQFF.

This clonotype showed up many times. J is TRBJ2-1 and V is TRBV7-9; 10 positions match TRBD1. Germline loops: CDR1 SEHNR, CDR2 FQNEAQ (reference sequence). The ends lost 1 base at V and 5 bases at J; junction bases unmatched: 11. CDR3 length equals 18 residues. In DNA, the CDR3 is TGTGCCAGCAGCTTAGGGATCTCGACAGGGGGCTTCAACAATGAGCAGTTCTTC. As protein: CASSLGISTGGFNNEQFF. Supplemented by reference TRBV7-9 and TRBJ2-1, the full variable domain reads DTGVSQNPRHKITKRGQNVTFRCDPISEHNRLYWYRQTLGQGPEFLTYFQNEAQLEKSRLLSDRFSAERPKGSFSTLEIQRTEQGDSAMYLCASSLGISTGGFNNEQFFGPGTRLTVL.

This clonotype was observed at least ten times. The chain employs TRBV12-3 or TRBV12-4 and TRBJ2-7; 9 bases are shared with TRBD2. CDR3 size: 15 residues. The junction had 10 bases not matched to a gene; V was cut back by 8 bases and J by 2 bases. The CDR3 DNA follows: TGTGCCAGCCTACCCCATAGCGGGAGTACCTACGAGCAGTACTTC. Translating it yields CASLPHSGSTYEQYF.

The CDR3 is CASSLGPETNQPQHF. CDR3 coding DNA: TGTGCCAGCAGCTTAGGGCCAGAAACCAATCAGCCCCAGCATTTT. The rearrangement joins TRBV7-2 to TRBJ1-5; D unclear. Germline assignment: CDR1 SGHTA and CDR2 FQGNSA. V lost 1 base and J lost 3, with 10 bases in between. This CDR3 has 15 residues.

This clonotype is medium-sized. V is TRBV27 and J is TRBJ2-2; D possibly uses TRBD1 or TRBD2 (5 bases each). This CDR3 is 14 amino acids long. Germline V gene data show CDR1 as MNHEY and CDR2 as SMNVEV (reference sequence). V was cut by 5 bases and J by 3 bases, with 10 bases left in between. CDR3 sequence: CASSLGVYTGELFF. The CDR3 nucleotides are TGTGCCAGCAGTCTGGGGGTCTACACCGGGGAGCTGTTTTTT.

Sample share makes this clonotype medium-sized. The V gene is TRBV28, the J gene TRBJ2-3, with 8 nucleotides matching TRBD1. The CDR3 has 15 amino acids. Looked up from germline, CDR1 is MDHEN and CDR2 is SYDVKM. V was pared by 6 bases and J by 5 bases, with 10 bases of the junction left unmatched. The CDR3 DNA follows: TGTGCCAGCAGCTACGGACAGGGAGGAATAGATACGCAGTATTTT. Its protein is CASSYGQGGIDTQYF.

This clonotype was recorded many times. The chain links TRBV6-5 to TRBJ2-7; D is unresolved. V lost 5 bases to trimming and J lost 1 base, with 15 bases between them. Germline values: CDR1 MNHEY, CDR2 SVGAGI. This CDR3 region has 15 residues. This CDR3 is CASSALGYSSYEQYF. CDR3 DNA sequence: TGTGCCAGCAGTGCATTGGGTTATAGTTCCTACGAGCAGTACTTC.

This clonotype was detected ten times or more. The rearrangement links TRBV7-3 to TRBJ2-3; 10 bases map to TRBD2. Germline V lookup: CDR1 SGHTA, CDR2 FQGTGA. V lost 6 bases to trimming and J lost 6 bases; unmatched junction nucleotides: 12. The CDR3 runs to 16 residues. CDR3 in amino acids: CASSRGLAVPRDTQYF. The CDR3 DNA sequence: TGTGCCAGCAGTCGTGGACTAGCGGTTCCTCGGGATACGCAGTATTTT.

By share of the sample, this clonotype is medium-sized. The chain joins TRBV29-1 to TRBJ2-3, with unresolved D. V gave up 8 bases and J gave up 3 bases, with 6 bases separating them. Germline V lookup: CDR1 SQVTM, CDR2 ANQGSEA. The CDR3 has 10 residues. The CDR3 coding sequence is TGCAGCTTTAGGACAGATACGCAGTATTTT. Protein: CSFRTDTQYF.

About this clonotype itself: A read error may be the cause here, since a much bigger clone is one base away. The rearrangement uses TRBV6-1 and TRBJ1-5; tentatively, D is TRBD1 (6 bases). The CDR3 spans 14 residues. The germline gives CDR1 MNHNS, CDR2 SASEGT. This chain's CDR3 is CVSRSGTYNQPQHF. The CDR3 bases are TGTGTCAGCAGATCCGGGACATACAATCAGCCCCAGCATTTT.

Relative to its sample, this clonotype is medium-sized. The chain carries TRBV6-1 and TRBJ2-2; TRBD2 matches 7 bases. Germline-derived CDR1 and CDR2 are MNHNS and SASEGT. Trimming removed 9 bases from V and 6 bases from J; junction bases left unmatched: 10. The CDR3 runs 14 residues. The CDR3 nucleotides read TGTGCCAGTATGGAAGGGACTATTGCCGGGGAGCTGTTTTTT. Its translation is CASMEGTIAGELFF.